This TCR beta chain was profiled in a study of blood T cell repertoires in COVID-19 (dated by TCRdb to 2020 to 2022). At the level of the whole study: Samples covering the acute and convalescent phases of COVID-19 were provided by collaborators in the United States, Italy and Spain. The prospective study material was composed of cDNA or gDNA derived from T cells, B-cell-depleted T cells, or PBMCs. Subjects who had been exposed to COVID-19, were actively infected with it, or had recovered from it provided the deeply sampled blood TCRbeta repertoires that made up the dataset. A freely available public database, intended as a resource for researchers studying the immune response to SARS-CoV-2, is where the repertoires were released. Samples came from the ongoing ImmuneRACE study (first 160 participants) plus 1,254 subjects from 6 global collaborators. Nearly every sample came with metadata listing a de-identified subject ID, COVID-19 status, age in years and sex. HLA class I and class II types, where available, came from metadata supplied by the sample provider rather than from assay-based typing.

Sequences KGHSH (CDR1) and LQKENI (CDR2) are obtained from the germline V gene. Here V drops 2 bases and J drops 5 bases, and the junction holds 5 bases not matched to any gene. Including the terminal cysteine and phenylalanine, the CDR3 comprises 15 residues. CDR3 DNA only is kept here, 45 bases in frame from base 1. What the research found in general, with its limitations: Clinical and demographic metadata were provided uncurated, with the amount varying by source and participant.

To note about this clone: The antigen this receptor binds is unknown. Base qualities were left out, and no much larger clone turns up one base away.

The immunoSEQ Assay, a bias-controlled multiplex PCR, was used to amplify TCRbeta CDR3 regions from genomic DNA. On the study's bioinformatics: The number of nucleated cells in each sample was estimated from the amplification of reference gene primers within the assay. To quantify the absolute abundance of each unique TCRbeta CDR3 rearrangement, sequence reads were collapsed and filtered. Productive Simpson clonality was computed per sample as the square root of Simpson's diversity index over productive rearrangements. TCRdb carries this immuneACCESS record with in-frame sequences only. Its versions omit some clonotypes, under half of them owing to an unresolved V gene in the studies checked, with the rest unexplained. Clone size and V and J calls were adopted from that table, with D and trimming inferred from the DNA. Across this sample there are 200,000 to 250,000 clones, with roughly 84% seen only once. About 6.6% of the sample is taken by the ten largest.

Participants in the prospective study were aged roughly 18 to 95 years, lived in 20 to 30 United States geographic areas, and enrolled through a virtual design. In the prospective study, participants were assigned to cohorts based on the clinical history participants reported in a screening survey and a study questionnaire. For ImmuneRACE Cohort 3, a participant was defined as recovered based on two consecutive negative NP/OP PCR tests, clearance by a healthcare professional, or resolution of symptoms. In the prospective study, whole blood, serum and a nasopharyngeal or oropharyngeal swab were collected from each participant by mobile phlebotomists. Over a roughly 2-month period, participants in the prospective study had the option of providing additional blood draws and questionnaires. Prospective study blood samples were shipped either frozen or at room temperature before DNA extraction.

The sequencing sample was made of PBMCs or T cells enriched from blood (not recorded which). The rearrangement joined TRBV18 to TRBJ2-2, and 7 bases in between align with TRBD1. This receptor was identified in a woman aged 40 to 50 who had recovered from COVID-19. Read as DNA, the sequence is TGTGCCAGCTCACCATCACAGGGGAGAACCGGGGAGCTGTTTTTT. Its protein reads: CASSPSQGRTGELFF.